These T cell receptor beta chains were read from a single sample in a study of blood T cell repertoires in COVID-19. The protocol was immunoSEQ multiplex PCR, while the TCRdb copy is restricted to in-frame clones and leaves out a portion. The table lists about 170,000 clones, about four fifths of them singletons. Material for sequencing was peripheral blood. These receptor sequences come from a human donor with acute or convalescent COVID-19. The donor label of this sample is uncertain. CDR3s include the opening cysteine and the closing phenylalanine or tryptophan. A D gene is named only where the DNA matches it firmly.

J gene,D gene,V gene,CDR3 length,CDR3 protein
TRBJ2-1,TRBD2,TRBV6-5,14,CATSSGPWEGEQFF
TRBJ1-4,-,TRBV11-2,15,CASSLEGATNEKLFF
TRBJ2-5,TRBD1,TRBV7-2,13,CASSVDRDKTQYF
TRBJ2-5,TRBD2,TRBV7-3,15,CASSYLAGGKETQYF
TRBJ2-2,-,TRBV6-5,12,CASLADTGELFF
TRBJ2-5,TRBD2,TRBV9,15,CASSVGLAGEETQYF
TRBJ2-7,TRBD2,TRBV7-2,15,CASSRRLAGTDEQYF
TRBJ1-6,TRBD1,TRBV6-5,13,CATVGQLTSPLHF
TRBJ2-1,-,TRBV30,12,CAWSEGYNEQFF
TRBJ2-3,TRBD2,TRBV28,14,CASKPAGSADTQYF
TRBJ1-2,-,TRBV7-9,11,CASSRQYGYTF
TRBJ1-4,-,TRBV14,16,CASSQGLRLANEKLFF
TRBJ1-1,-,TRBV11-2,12,CASSTQITEAFF
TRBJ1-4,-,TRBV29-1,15,CSVVGQGSTNEKLFF
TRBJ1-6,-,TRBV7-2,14,CASSRDWGDSPLHF
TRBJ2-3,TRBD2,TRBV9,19,CASSLGPGLAGGPGDTQYF
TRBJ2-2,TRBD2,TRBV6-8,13,CASRGLVVGELFF
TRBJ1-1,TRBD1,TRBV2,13,CASRRGQGAGAFF
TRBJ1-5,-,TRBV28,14,CASSPQNSNQPQHF
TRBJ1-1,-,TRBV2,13,CASSNVRDTEAFF
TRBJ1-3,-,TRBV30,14,CAWSFKASGNTIYF
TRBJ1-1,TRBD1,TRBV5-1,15,CASSLGGTGGTEAFF
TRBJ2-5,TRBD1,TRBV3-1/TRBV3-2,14,CASSQPGQQETQYF
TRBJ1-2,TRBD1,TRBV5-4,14,CASSTWDSNYGYTF
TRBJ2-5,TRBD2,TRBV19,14,CASGPSGVQETQYF
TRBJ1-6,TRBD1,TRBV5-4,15,CASRFDRGLNSPLHF
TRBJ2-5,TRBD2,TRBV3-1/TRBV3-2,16,CASSPGLAGAIKTQYF
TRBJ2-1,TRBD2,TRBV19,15,CASSIAGTSYNEQFF
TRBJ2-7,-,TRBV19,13,CASSSERTYEQYF
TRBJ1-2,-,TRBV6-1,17,CASSEPLQGHGGYGYTF
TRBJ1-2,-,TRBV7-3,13,CASSQGEGKGYTF
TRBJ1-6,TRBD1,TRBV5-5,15,CASSLMGQNNSPLHF
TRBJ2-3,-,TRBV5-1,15,CASSLEGGSTDTQYF
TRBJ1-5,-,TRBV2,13,CASSLQGNQPQHF
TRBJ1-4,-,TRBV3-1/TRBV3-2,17,CASSQDAGMRAREKLFF
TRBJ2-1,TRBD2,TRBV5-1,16,CASSPTLAGGENEQFF
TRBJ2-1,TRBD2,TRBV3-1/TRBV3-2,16,CASSLGTSGNYNEQFF
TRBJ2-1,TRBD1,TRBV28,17,CASSYLTKTGQGNEQFF
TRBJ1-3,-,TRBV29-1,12,CSVDTGGNTIYF
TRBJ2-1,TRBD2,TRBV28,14,CASSRTSGSSEQFF